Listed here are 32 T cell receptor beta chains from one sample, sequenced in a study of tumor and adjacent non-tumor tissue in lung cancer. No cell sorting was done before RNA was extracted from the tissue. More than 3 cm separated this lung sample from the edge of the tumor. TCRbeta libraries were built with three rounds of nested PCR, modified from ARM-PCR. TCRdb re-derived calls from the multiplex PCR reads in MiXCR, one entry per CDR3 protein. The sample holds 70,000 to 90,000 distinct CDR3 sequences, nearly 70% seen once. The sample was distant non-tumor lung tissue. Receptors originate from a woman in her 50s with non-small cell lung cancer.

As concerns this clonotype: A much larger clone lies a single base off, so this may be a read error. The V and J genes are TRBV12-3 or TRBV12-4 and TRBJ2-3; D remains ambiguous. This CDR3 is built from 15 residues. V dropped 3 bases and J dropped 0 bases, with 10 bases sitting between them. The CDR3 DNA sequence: TGTGCCAGCAGTTTTATGGCGTTAAGCACAGATACGCAGTATTTT. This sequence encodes CASSFMALSTDTQYF.

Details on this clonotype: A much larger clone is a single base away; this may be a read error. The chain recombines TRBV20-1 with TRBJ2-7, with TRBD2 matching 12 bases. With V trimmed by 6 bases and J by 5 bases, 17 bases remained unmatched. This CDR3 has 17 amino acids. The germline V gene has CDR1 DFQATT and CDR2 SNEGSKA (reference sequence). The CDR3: CSAVGLAGTPVGHEQYF. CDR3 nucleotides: TGCAGTGCGGTCGGACTAGCGGGAACCCCCGTCGGCCACGAGCAGTACTTC.

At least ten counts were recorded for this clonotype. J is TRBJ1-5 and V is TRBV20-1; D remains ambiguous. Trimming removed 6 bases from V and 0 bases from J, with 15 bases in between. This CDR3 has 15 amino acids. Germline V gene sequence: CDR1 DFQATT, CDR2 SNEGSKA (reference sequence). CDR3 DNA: TGCAGTGCAAATGAGGCCGGGAATAGCAATCAGCCCCAGCATTTT. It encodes CSANEAGNSNQPQHF.

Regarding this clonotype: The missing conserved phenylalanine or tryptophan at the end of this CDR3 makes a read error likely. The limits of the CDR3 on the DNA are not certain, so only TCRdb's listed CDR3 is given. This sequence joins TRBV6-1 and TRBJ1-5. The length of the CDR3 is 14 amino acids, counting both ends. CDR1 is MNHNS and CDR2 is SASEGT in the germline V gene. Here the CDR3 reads CTSTESGRNQPQHS.

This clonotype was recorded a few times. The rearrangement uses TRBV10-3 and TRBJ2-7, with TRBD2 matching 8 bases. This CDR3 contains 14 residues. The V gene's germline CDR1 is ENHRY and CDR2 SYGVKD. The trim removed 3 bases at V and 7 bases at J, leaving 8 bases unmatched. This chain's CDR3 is CAISDSSGSREQYF. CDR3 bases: TGTGCCATCAGTGATTCCAGCGGGAGTCGAGAGCAGTACTTC.

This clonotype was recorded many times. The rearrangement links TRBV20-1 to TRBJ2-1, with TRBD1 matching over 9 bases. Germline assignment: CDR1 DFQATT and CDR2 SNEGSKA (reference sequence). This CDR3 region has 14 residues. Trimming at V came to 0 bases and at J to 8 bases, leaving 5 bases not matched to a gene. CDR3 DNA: TGCAGTGCTAGAGAGCCTGGACAGGGGTATGAGCAGTTCTTC. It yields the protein CSAREPGQGYEQFF.

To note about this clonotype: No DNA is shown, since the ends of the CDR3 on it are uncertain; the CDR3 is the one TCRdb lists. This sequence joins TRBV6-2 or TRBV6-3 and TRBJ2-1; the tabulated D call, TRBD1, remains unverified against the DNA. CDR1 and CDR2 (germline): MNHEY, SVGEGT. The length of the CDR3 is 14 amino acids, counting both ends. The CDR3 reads CANSWGGGASHLFF.

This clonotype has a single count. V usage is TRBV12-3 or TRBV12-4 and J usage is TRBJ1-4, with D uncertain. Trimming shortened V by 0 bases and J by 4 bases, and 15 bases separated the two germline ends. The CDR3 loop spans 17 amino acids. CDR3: CASSLASNRELNEKLFF. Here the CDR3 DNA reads TGTGCCAGCAGTTTAGCGTCCAACAGAGAACTTAATGAAAAACTGTTTTTT.

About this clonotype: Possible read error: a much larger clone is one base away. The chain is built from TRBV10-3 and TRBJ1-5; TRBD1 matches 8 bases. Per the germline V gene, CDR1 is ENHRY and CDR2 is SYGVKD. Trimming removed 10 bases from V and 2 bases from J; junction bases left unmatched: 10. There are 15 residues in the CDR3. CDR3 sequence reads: CATEDREYCNQPQHF. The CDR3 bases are TGTGCCACCGAGGACAGGGAATATTGCAATCAGCCCCAGCATTTT.

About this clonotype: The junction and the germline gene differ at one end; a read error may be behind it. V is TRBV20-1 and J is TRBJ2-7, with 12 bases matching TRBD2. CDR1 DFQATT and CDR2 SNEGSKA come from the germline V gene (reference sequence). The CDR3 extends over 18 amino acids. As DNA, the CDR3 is TGCAGTGCTAGAGAGGGACTAGCGGGTATCCTGGTCTCCTACGAGCAGTGCTTC. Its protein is CSAREGLAGILVSYEQCF.

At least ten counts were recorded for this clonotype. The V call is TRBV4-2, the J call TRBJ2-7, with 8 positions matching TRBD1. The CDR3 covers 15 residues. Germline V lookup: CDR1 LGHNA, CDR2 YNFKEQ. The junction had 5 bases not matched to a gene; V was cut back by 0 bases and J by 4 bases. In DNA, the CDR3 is TGTGCCAGCAGCCAAGAAGACAGGGGTTTATACGAGCAGTACTTC. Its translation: CASSQEDRGLYEQYF.

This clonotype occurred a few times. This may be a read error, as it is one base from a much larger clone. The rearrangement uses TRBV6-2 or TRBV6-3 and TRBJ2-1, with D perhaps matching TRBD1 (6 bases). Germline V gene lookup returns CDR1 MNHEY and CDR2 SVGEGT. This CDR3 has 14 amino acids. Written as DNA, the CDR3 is TGTGTCAGCAGTCGAGAGGGACACCACAATGAGCAGTTCTTC. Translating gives CVSSREGHHNEQFF.

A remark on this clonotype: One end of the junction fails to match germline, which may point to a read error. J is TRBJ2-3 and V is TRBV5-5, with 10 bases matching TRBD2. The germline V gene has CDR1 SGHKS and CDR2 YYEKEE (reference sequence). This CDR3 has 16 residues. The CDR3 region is CDSSLELAGGRDTQYF. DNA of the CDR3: TGTGACAGCAGCTTGGAATTAGCGGGAGGAAGAGATACGCAGTATTTT.

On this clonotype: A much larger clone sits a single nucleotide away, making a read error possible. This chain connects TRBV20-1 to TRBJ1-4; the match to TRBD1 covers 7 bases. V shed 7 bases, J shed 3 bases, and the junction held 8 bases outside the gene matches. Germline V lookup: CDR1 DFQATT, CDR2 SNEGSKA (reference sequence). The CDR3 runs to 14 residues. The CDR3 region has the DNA TGCAGTGTCAAGGGACAGAGTGCTAATGAAAAACTGTTTTTT. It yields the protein CSVKGQSANEKLFF.

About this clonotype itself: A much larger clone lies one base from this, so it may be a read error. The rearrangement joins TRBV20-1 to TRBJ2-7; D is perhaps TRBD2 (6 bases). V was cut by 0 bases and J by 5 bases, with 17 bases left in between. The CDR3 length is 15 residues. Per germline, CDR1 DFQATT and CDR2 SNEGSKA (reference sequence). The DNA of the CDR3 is TGCAGTGCTAGAGACTTAAGCGGGTACGGTAACGAGCAGTACTTC. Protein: CSARDLSGYGNEQYF.

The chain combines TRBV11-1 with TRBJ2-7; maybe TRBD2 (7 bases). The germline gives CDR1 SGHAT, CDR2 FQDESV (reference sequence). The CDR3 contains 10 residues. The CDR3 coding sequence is TGTAACAGCAGCGGGACACTGCAGTACTTC. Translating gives CNSSGTLQYF.

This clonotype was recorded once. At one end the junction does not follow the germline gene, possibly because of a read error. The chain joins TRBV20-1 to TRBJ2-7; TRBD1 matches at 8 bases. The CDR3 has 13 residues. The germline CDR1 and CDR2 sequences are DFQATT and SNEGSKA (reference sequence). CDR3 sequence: CNAARTGSYEQYF. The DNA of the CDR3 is TGCAATGCTGCAAGGACAGGGAGCTATGAGCAGTACTTC.

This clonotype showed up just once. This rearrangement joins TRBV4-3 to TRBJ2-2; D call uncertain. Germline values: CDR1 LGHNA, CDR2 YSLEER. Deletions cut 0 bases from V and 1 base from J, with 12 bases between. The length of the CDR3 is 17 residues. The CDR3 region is CASSQDARTWNTGELFF. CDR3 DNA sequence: TGCGCCAGCAGCCAAGACGCCCGAACTTGGAACACCGGGGAGCTGTTTTTT.

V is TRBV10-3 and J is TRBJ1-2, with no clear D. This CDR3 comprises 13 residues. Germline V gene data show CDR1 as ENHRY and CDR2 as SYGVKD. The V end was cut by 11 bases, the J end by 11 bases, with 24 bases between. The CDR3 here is CAANQDRNYSYTF. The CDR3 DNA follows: TGTGCCGCCAATCAGGATCGAAACTATAGTTACACCTTC.

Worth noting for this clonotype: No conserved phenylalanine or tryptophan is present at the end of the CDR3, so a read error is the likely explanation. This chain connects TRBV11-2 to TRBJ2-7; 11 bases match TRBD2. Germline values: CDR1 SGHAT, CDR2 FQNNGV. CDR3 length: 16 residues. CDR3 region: CANSPMTSGISYEQYL. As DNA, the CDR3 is TGTGCCAACAGCCCAATGACTAGCGGGATCTCCTACGAGCAGTACCTC.

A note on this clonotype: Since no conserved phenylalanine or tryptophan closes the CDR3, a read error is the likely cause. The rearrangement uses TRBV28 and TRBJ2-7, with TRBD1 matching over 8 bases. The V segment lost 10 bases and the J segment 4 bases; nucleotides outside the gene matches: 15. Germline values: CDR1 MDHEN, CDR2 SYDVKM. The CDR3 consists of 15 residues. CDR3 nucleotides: TGTGCCACCCTGAAACCGGGACAGGTGGAGTACGAGCAGTACTCC. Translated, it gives CATLKPGQVEYEQYS.

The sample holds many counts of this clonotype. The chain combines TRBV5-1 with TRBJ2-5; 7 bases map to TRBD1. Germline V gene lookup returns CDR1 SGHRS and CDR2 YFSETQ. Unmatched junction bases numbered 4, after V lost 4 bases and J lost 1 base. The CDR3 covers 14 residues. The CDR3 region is CASSRDSFQETQYF. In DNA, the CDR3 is TGCGCCAGCAGCAGGGACAGCTTCCAAGAGACCCAGTACTTC. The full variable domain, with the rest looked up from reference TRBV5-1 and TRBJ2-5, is KAGVTQTPRYLIKTRGQQVTLSCSPISGHRSVSWYQQTPGQGLQFLFEYFSETQRNKGNFPGRFSGRQFSNSRSEMNVSTLELGDSALYLCASSRDSFQETQYFGPGTRLLVL.

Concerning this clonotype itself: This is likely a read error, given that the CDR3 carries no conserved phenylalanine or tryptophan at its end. This chain's CDR3 is CANKKHEVSEAFL. The CDR3 bases are TGTGCCAACAAAAAGCACGAAGTCTCTGAAGCTTTCTTA. The J gene is TRBJ1-1, the V gene TRBV7-8; D ambiguous. The ends were cut back, 10 bases at V and 6 bases at J, with 18 bases in the middle. CDR3 size: 13 residues. CDR1 and CDR2 (germline): SGHVS, FQNEAQ.

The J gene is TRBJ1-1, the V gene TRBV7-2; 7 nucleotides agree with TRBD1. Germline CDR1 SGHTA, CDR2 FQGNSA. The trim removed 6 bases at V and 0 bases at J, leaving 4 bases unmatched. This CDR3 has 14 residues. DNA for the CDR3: TGTGCCAGCAGTCCGGACAGGATGAACACTGAAGCTTTCTTT. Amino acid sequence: CASSPDRMNTEAFF.

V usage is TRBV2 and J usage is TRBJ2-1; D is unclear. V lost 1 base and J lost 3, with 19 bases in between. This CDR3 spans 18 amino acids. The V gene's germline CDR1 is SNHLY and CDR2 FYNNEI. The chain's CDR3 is CASSEGQGSTGYYNEQFF. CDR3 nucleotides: TGTGCCAGCAGTGAAGGACAAGGTAGTACTGGGTACTACAATGAGCAGTTCTTC.

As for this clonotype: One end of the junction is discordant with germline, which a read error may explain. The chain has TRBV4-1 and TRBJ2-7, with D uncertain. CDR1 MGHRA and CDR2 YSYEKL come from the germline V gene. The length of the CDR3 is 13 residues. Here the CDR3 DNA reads TGCGCCAGTAGCCAATTCGGTGGCTACGAGCAGTACTTC. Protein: CASSQFGGYEQYF.

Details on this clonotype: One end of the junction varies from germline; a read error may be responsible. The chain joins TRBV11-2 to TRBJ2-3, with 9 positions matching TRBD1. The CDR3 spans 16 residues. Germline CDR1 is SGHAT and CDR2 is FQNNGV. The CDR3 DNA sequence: TGTGCCGGCAGCGTACAGGGGGCGCGATTCAGAGATACGCAGTATTTT. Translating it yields CAGSVQGARFRDTQYF.

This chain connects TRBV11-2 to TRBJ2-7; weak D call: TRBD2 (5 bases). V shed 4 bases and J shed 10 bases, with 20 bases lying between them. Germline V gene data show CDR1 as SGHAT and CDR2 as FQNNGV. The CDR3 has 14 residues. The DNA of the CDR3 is TGTGCCAGCAGCTCGCCGACTAACAACTATGATCAGTACTTC. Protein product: CASSSPTNNYDQYF.

The CDR3 region is CFAGDGNQPQYF. DNA for the CDR3: TGCTTTGCAGGGGACGGCAATCAGCCCCAGTATTTT. The rearrangement joins TRBV29-1 to TRBJ1-5; possible D gene TRBD1, 6 bases. The J call may be incorrect, as the DNA end agrees better with TRBJ2-3. Germline V CDR1 and CDR2: SQVTM, ANQGSEA. The CDR3 is 12 residues long.

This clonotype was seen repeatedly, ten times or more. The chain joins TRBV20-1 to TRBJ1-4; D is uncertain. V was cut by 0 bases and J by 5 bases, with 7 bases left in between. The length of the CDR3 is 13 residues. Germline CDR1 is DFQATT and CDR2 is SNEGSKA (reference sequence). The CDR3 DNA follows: TGCAGTGCTAGAGAGGCAAACAATGAAAAACTGTTTTTT. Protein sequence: CSAREANNEKLFF.

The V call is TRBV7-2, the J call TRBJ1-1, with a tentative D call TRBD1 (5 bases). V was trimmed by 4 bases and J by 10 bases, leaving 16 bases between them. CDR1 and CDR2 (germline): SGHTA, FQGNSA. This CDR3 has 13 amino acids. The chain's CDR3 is CASSSLGQTRAFF. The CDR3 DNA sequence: TGTGCCAGCAGCTCACTGGGGCAGACGCGAGCTTTCTTT.

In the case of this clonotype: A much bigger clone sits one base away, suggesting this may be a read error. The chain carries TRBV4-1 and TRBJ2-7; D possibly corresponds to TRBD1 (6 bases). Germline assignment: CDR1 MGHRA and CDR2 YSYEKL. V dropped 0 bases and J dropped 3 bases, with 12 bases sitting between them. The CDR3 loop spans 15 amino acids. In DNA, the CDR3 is TGCGCCAGCAGCCAAGATGGACAGAGTTTCTACGAGCAGTACTTC. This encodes CASSQDGQSFYEQYF.